The 9 T cell receptor beta chains presented below share a single source sample, sequenced in a study of a mutant IDH1 vaccine in newly diagnosed glioma. The antigens these receptors bind are not known. Method: immunoSEQ multiplex PCR; TCRdb's copy keeps in-frame clones and lacks some. The sample yields 30,000 to 40,000 clones, about 82% seen once. The time point: week 35, safety follow-up. In the vaccine, a single dose held 300 ug of the mutant IDH1 20-mer peptide, along with topical imiquimod. Here the sequenced sample was PBMCs, taken from a glioma patient whose treatment included an IDH1 peptide vaccine. The receptors were sampled from a middle-aged man with glioma. Some clones in this sample may be carry-over from other donors' samples.

The chain recombines TRBV7-6 with TRBJ1-1; TRBD1 is a possible D gene (5 bases). The germline V and J ends were trimmed by 5 bases and 1 base, with 8 bases remaining between them. Looked up from germline, CDR1 is SGHVS and CDR2 is FNYEAQ. The CDR3 covers 13 residues. CDR3 sequence reads: CASSAGGNTEAFF. The CDR3 nucleotides are TGTGCCAGCAGCGCGGGGGGGAACACTGAAGCTTTCTTT.

V is TRBV19 and J is TRBJ1-5, with 7 bases that match TRBD1. The length of the CDR3 is 15 residues. The J segment lost 6 bases and the V segment lost 7 bases, leaving 12 bases of the junction unmatched. CDR1 and CDR2 from the germline V gene are LNHDA and SQIVND (reference sequence). The CDR3 loop reads CASMEGAGKTQPQHF. In DNA, the CDR3 is TGTGCCAGTATGGAGGGGGCGGGAAAGACTCAGCCCCAGCATTTT.

The chain carries TRBV6-6 and TRBJ1-3, with 7 bases matching TRBD1. V shed 6 bases, J shed 0 bases, and the junction held 5 bases outside the gene matches. CDR1 is MNHNY, CDR2 SVGAGI, per germline (reference sequence). The CDR3 is 15 residues long. The CDR3 nucleotides are TGTGCCAGCAGCTCGGGACAGACCTCTGGAAACACCATATATTTT. It specifies CASSSGQTSGNTIYF.

CDR3 region: CASSIAGGYSPLHF. The CDR3 DNA reads TGTGCCAGTAGTATAGCAGGGGGCTATTCACCCCTCCACTTT. The chain combines TRBV19 with TRBJ1-6; 8 positions agree with TRBD1. J gave up 8 bases and V 1 base, and 1 base lay outside the gene matches. Looked up from germline, CDR1 is LNHDA and CDR2 is SQIVND (reference sequence). The CDR3 sequence is 14 residues long.

This chain joins TRBV28 and TRBJ1-2, with D uncertain. V lost 4 bases and J 2 bases, leaving 8 bases between the germline ends. Germline V lookup: CDR1 MDHEN, CDR2 SYDVKM. This CDR3 region has 13 residues. The CDR3 loop is CASSWTVNYGYTF. Here the CDR3 DNA reads TGTGCCAGCAGTTGGACCGTGAACTATGGCTACACCTTC.

This sequence joins TRBV7-6 and TRBJ2-7, with TRBD2 matching over 13 bases. The V gene end was trimmed by 1 base and the J gene end by 4 bases; junction bases not matched to a gene: 4. This CDR3 contains 16 residues. Germline lookup yields CDR1 SGHVS and CDR2 FNYEAQ. The CDR3 DNA sequence: TGTGCCAGCAGCTTAGAAGGGGGACTAGCGGGGTACGAGCAGTACTTC. Protein sequence: CASSLEGGLAGYEQYF. Together with reference TRBV7-6 and TRBJ2-7, the CDR3 gives the full variable domain: GAGVSQSPRYKVTKRGQDVALRCDPISGHVSLYWYRQALGQGPEFLTYFNYEAQQDKSGLPNDRFSAERPEGSISTLTIQRTEQRDSAMYRCASSLEGGLAGYEQYFGPGTRLTVT.

CDR3 residues: CASSRRQGQGEKLFF. In DNA form, the CDR3 reads TGTGCCAGCAGTAGGCGACAGGGGCAAGGTGAAAAACTGTTTTTT. The chain couples TRBV6-5 to TRBJ1-4; 8 bases map to TRBD1. The CDR3 spans 15 residues. Per germline, CDR1 MNHEY and CDR2 SVGAGI. Germline trimming cut 5 bases from V and 7 bases from J; bases unmatched to any gene: 9.

This chain's CDR3 is CASGWTESSYNSPLHF. The CDR3 DNA is TGTGCCAGCGGATGGACGGAGAGCTCCTATAATTCACCCCTCCACTTT. This chain joins TRBV2 and TRBJ1-6; D unresolved. V lost 8 bases to trimming and J lost 0 bases, with 14 bases between them. The V gene's germline CDR1 is SNHLY and CDR2 FYNNEI. This CDR3 is built from 16 residues.

The chain combines TRBV6-5 with TRBJ2-1; 9 bases map to TRBD1. With V trimmed by 6 bases and J by 1 base, 4 bases remained unmatched. Germline V gene data show CDR1 as MNHEY and CDR2 as SVGAGI. There are 15 residues in the CDR3. CDR3 in amino acids: CASRRDRDSYNEQFF. The CDR3, as DNA: TGTGCCAGCAGACGGGACAGGGATTCCTACAATGAGCAGTTCTTC.